This T cell receptor beta chain is drawn from a study of blood T cell repertoires in COVID-19. Data came from immunoSEQ multiplex PCR; TCRdb stores just in-frame clones and leaves some out. Altogether about 200,000 clones are present, roughly 87% being singletons, with the ten largest covering over 2%. Germline-derived CDR1 and CDR2 are LGHDT and YNNKEL (reference sequence). V was pared by 2 bases and J by 0 bases, with 8 bases between. This CDR3 comprises 15 residues. This clone showed up just once. This sequence was found in a woman aged 40 to 50 with acute COVID-19. V gene TRBV3-1 (or the pseudogene TRBV3-2) combines with J gene TRBJ1-5; D perhaps matches TRBD1 (6 bases). The sample comprised PBMCs or T cells enriched from blood (not recorded which). Written as DNA, the CDR3 is TGTGCCAGCAGCCAACAGGGGTATAGCAATCAGCCCCAGCATTTT. Its translation: CASSQQGYSNQPQHF.